The rows below give T cell receptor beta chains drawn from one sample of a study of beta chain features in type 1 diabetes. Sequencing was performed with immunoSEQ multiplex PCR; in TCRdb, only in-frame clones are kept and a portion is missing. The sample has more than 150,000 clones; about 13% are singletons. The sequencing sample was made of central memory CD4+ T cells from blood. Every receptor here comes from a woman aged 18 to 35 in good health. The CDR3 runs from the conserved cysteine through the conserved F or W.

j_call v_call cdr3_aa
TRBJ2-7 TRBV15 CATSRDSGYEQYF
TRBJ1-1 TRBV7-9 CASSLSAEAFF
TRBJ2-7 TRBV27 CASSPNRGLRVLEQYF
TRBJ2-7 TRBV7-2 CASRNGLAGIYEQYF
TRBJ1-5 TRBV28 CASSSVAGRNQPQHF
TRBJ2-5 TRBV15 CATSRGGSETQYF
TRBJ2-2 TRBV11-2 CASSLLAGRELFF
TRBJ1-6 TRBV5-6 CASSPDRITHSPLHF
TRBJ1-1 TRBV5-5 CASSPGGRAEAFF
TRBJ2-5 TRBV4-1 CASSQAGRAETQYF
TRBJ1-1 TRBV2 CASSDRAGFPEAFF
TRBJ2-5 TRBV15 CATSRLTGGLETQYF
TRBJ2-5 TRBV30 CAWSVGLAGGRETQYF
TRBJ2-2 TRBV19 CASSSRTGGLGTGELFF
TRBJ2-5 TRBV25-1 CASSSETSGRVKTQYF
TRBJ1-2 TRBV5-1 CASRRELTNYGYTF
TRBJ2-5 TRBV12-5 CASGRGPQETQYF
TRBJ1-5 TRBV9 CASSVASVGPQHF
TRBJ1-6 TRBV10-3 CAISESGRGSPLHF
TRBJ2-2 TRBV7-8 CASSLAVAGNTGELFF
TRBJ2-4 TRBV7-9 CASSLAGGAKNIQYF
TRBJ1-5 TRBV6-1 CASSETFGREPQHF
TRBJ2-7 TRBV18 CASSPPGTHASYEQYF
TRBJ2-1 TRBV4-1 CASSQGGGRAGNEQFF
TRBJ2-7 TRBV5-4 CASSLSGNPYEQYF
TRBJ2-3 TRBV5-4 CASRTGGRALDTQYF
TRBJ1-2 TRBV15 CATSRGGLSGRGGYTF
TRBJ2-5 TRBV18 CASSPTGVQETQYF
TRBJ1-5 TRBV2 CASSEQGLPNQPQHF
TRBJ2-1 TRBV28 CASSLSWTRVLSSYNEQFF
TRBJ2-5 TRBV28 CASREQGRETQYF
TRBJ2-1 TRBV5-1 CASSLFLAEYNEQFF
TRBJ2-2 TRBV15 CATSRAFRGTGNTGELFF
TRBJ1-5 TRBV7-2 CASSFDRDQPQHF
TRBJ2-3 TRBV2 CASRRLAVSTDTQYF
TRBJ2-3 TRBV4-3 CASSQGLLAFGTDTQYF
TRBJ2-7 TRBV4-3 CASSQWTSGTTEQYF
TRBJ1-3 TRBV9 CASSVGQGGNTIYF
TRBJ2-7 TRBV6-6 CASKAGGGEQYF
TRBJ2-6 TRBV4-2 CASSQAGAGDPGANVLTF
TRBJ1-1 TRBV29-1 CSVEDRQMNTEAFF
TRBJ2-2 TRBV27 CASSSAYYTGELFF
TRBJ1-2 TRBV15 CATSRAQGYGYTF
TRBJ2-1 TRBV28 CASSLRLAGGPYNEQFF
TRBJ2-1 TRBV27 CASSSMTSSPYNEQFF
TRBJ1-1 TRBV10-3 CAIRAELENTEAFF
TRBJ1-5 TRBV7-9 CASSNLYQPQHF
TRBJ1-2 TRBV20-1 CSAREVSDTF
TRBJ2-7 TRBV5-1 CASSLPGQQYF
TRBJ2-3 TRBV9 CASSVLGKDTQYF
TRBJ2-3 TRBV27 CASSFNRGSSTDTQYF
TRBJ2-5 TRBV7-8 CASSFGRGEETQYF
TRBJ2-7 TRBV11-2 CASSLSREQYF
TRBJ2-4 TRBV5-1 CASSQQTGSKNIQYF
TRBJ2-1 TRBV5-5 CASSLETGGQFF
TRBJ2-1 TRBV19 CASSRDGTGGYGYANEQFF